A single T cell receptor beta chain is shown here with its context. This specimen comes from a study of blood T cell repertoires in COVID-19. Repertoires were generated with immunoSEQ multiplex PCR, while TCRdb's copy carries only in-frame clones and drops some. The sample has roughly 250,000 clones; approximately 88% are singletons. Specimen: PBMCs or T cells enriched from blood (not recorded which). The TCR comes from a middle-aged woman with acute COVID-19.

The CDR3 here is CASSRTGMVPTNEKLFF. DNA for the CDR3: TGCGCCAGCAGCAGGACAGGAATGGTTCCAACTAATGAAAAACTGTTTTTT. The rearrangement joins TRBV5-1 to TRBJ1-4, with TRBD1 identical over 7 bases. The J segment lost 0 bases and the V segment lost 4 bases, leaving 9 bases of the junction unmatched. The germline V gene has CDR1 SGHRS and CDR2 YFSETQ. The CDR3 has 17 amino acids.